The entry below describes one T cell receptor (beta chain). The data were obtained in a study of blood T cell repertoires in COVID-19. Assay used: immunoSEQ multiplex PCR; TCRdb lists only in-frame clones, some missing. The data hold some 89,000 clones, with more than 65% observed a single time. The CDR3 runs 17 residues. CDR1 and CDR2 from the germline V gene are SGHAT and FQNNGV. V lost 5 bases and J lost 5; bases outside the gene matches: 10. The material sequenced was peripheral blood. The TCR comes from a man in his 70s with acute or convalescent COVID-19. The V and J genes are TRBV11-2 and TRBJ1-5; 12 bases fit TRBD1. CDR3 sequence: CASSLGLGQGAHQPQHF. The DNA for the CDR3 is TGTGCCAGCAGCCTCGGCCTGGGACAGGGGGCCCATCAGCCCCAGCATTTT.